What follows is one T cell receptor beta chain and its context. What it binds is unknown. The germline V gene has CDR1 SGHDT and CDR2 YYEEEE. The CDR3 totals 12 residues. The V and J ends lost 3 bases and 4 bases respectively, with 8 bases between them. Extracted RNA was reverse transcribed into cDNA, the sequencing template. Libraries were prepared by immunoSEQ multiplex PCR; TCRdb keeps only in-frame clonotypes and omits some of them. The sample yields 150,000 to 200,000 clones, 65% to 75% seen once. This entry is derived from a study of CD8+ T cells in alopecia areata. Turning to the study itself: Once tofacitinib had been taken for 6 to 18 months, 6 months off drug followed. Regarding the study as a whole: Especially in alopecia totalis/universalis, lesional scalp showed greater clonality than normal scalp did.

Alopecia areata patients had lesional scalp punch biopsies and peripheral blood taken from them. The receptor was derived from a human donor with alopecia areata. V usage is TRBV5-6 and J usage is TRBJ2-7; D is perhaps TRBD2 (5 bases). The input for sequencing was CD8+ T cells sorted from blood, taken at week 0. CDR3 in amino acids: CASSSGKYEQYF. DNA of the CDR3: TGTGCCAGCAGCTCCGGGAAATACGAGCAGTACTTC.